This TCR beta chain stems from a study of blood T cell repertoires in COVID-19. Across the study: Material from acute and convalescent COVID-19 was sourced from the United States, Italy and Spain.

Germline V lookup: CDR1 SGHTA, CDR2 FQGNSA. V gave up 0 bases and J gave up 3 bases, with 12 bases separating them. The CDR3 is made up of 16 amino acids. This table comes from immunoSEQ multiplex PCR, and its TCRdb copy is limited to in-frame clones, with some not included. The sample carries some 130,000 clones, about 80% recorded once. The chain employs TRBV7-2 and TRBJ1-5; D remains unclear. This clonotype was obtained from a woman aged 45-60 years with acute or convalescent COVID-19. Input material: peripheral blood. DNA of the CDR3: TGTGCCAGCAGCTTAGCGGGTCTGGCGGCCAATCAGCCCCAGCATTTT. It codes for CASSLAGLAANQPQHF.